This TCR beta chain originates from a study of blood T cell repertoires in COVID-19. J was trimmed by 0 bases and V by 3 bases; bases with no gene match: 9. The CDR3 extends over 16 amino acids. The germline V gene encodes CDR1 SQVTM and CDR2 ANQGSEA. Measured with immunoSEQ multiplex PCR; TCRdb has only the in-frame clones, and not every one. Of a few hundred thousand clones listed, 90% are singletons. The genes are TRBV29-1 and TRBJ2-3; 7 bases agree with TRBD2. The receptor comes from a woman aged 30 to 39 with COVID-19, enrolled during active disease. What was sequenced was peripheral blood. This CDR3 is CSVDSGRARSTDTQYF. The DNA of the CDR3 is TGCAGCGTTGATTCAGGGAGGGCCCGAAGCACAGATACGCAGTATTTT.